The 16 T cell receptor beta chains given below trace back to one sample, sequenced in a study of blood T cell repertoires in COVID-19. Produced via immunoSEQ multiplex PCR; TCRdb's table is partial and in-frame only. The sample carries approximately 94,000 clones, 80% recorded once. Sequenced input: peripheral blood. Receptors were obtained from a man between 65 and 80 years old with active or convalescent COVID-19.

The chain recombines TRBV5-5 with TRBJ2-3; 7 positions agree with TRBD1. Germline loops: CDR1 SGHKS, CDR2 YYEKEE (reference sequence). The CDR3 is 13 residues long. V lost 5 bases and J lost 7; bases outside the gene matches: 7. CDR3 protein: CASSSGTDYTQYF. In DNA form, the CDR3 reads TGTGCCAGCAGTTCCGGGACAGATTATACGCAGTATTTT.

The rearrangement links TRBV6-2 or TRBV6-3 to TRBJ1-2; 9 bases fit TRBD1. The V gene's germline CDR1 is MNHEY and CDR2 SVGEGT. Trimming at V came to 6 bases and at J to 2 bases, leaving 13 bases not matched to a gene. The CDR3 has 17 amino acids. The CDR3 coding sequence is TGTGCCAGCAGCCTGCCCAACCGGGACAGGGTCAACTATGGCTACACCTTC. It is translated as CASSLPNRDRVNYGYTF.

The CDR3 DNA follows: TGTGCCAGCTCACCCCGCGGGACAGGGGGATTCACAGATACGCAGTATTTT. Translating it yields CASSPRGTGGFTDTQYF. The chain carries TRBV18 and TRBJ2-3; 11 bases agree with TRBD1. The trim removed 3 bases at V and 2 bases at J, leaving 7 bases unmatched. The CDR3 runs to 17 residues. The V gene's germline CDR1 is KGHSH and CDR2 LQKENI.

The V gene is TRBV5-1, the J gene TRBJ2-1, with a tentative D call TRBD2 (6 bases). CDR1 SGHRS and CDR2 YFSETQ come from the germline V gene. The CDR3 loop spans 14 amino acids. The germline V and J ends were trimmed by 2 bases and 3 bases, with 9 bases remaining between them. This chain's CDR3 is CASSLLAHYNEQFF. The CDR3 bases are TGCGCCAGCAGCTTACTAGCTCACTACAATGAGCAGTTCTTC. The full variable domain, its missing parts supplied by reference TRBV5-1 and TRBJ2-1, is KAGVTQTPRYLIKTRGQQVTLSCSPISGHRSVSWYQQTPGQGLQFLFEYFSETQRNKGNFPGRFSGRQFSNSRSEMNVSTLELGDSALYLCASSLLAHYNEQFFGPGTRLTVL.

This clone was seen a handful of times. The chain couples TRBV7-9 to TRBJ1-1; TRBD1 aligns across 8 bases. CDR1 and CDR2 from the germline V gene are SEHNR and FQNEAQ (reference sequence). V trimming: 8 bases; J trimming: 4 bases; junction bases outside the gene matches: 6. The CDR3 spans 13 residues. The CDR3 bases are TGTGCCAGCCGACAGGGGTTGGGCACTGAAGCTTTCTTT. Its protein is CASRQGLGTEAFF.

For this clone: The junction does not match germline at one end; this may be a read error. The chain links TRBV6-5 to TRBJ2-1, with 9 bases matching TRBD2. This CDR3 has 14 amino acids. Germline values: CDR1 MNHEY, CDR2 SVGAGI. The DNA for the CDR3 is TGTGCCAGCACCCCGCGGGGGGGCCGACTAGAACCGATCTTC. Translated: CASTPRGGRLEPIF.

The CDR3 DNA reads as TGTGCCAGCAGCTCTTCGACCTCTAGCTCCTATAATTCACCCCTCCACTTT. Translated: CASSSSTSSSYNSPLHF. This sequence joins TRBV5-6 and TRBJ1-6; D not resolved. The CDR3 sequence is 17 residues long. Trimming took off 3 bases at V and 0 bases at J, with 13 bases between the two ends. CDR1 is SGHDT, CDR2 YYEEEE, per germline.

This chain uses TRBV24-1 with TRBJ2-3; TRBD1 matches 11 bases. The J segment lost 4 bases and the V segment lost 4 bases, leaving 18 bases of the junction unmatched. The CDR3 spans 20 residues. The germline V gene has CDR1 KGHDR and CDR2 SFDVKD. The CDR3 protein is CATSDLAPGQGDRGSDTQYF. The CDR3 DNA sequence: TGTGCCACCAGTGACTTGGCCCCGGGACAGGGGGATAGGGGCTCAGATACGCAGTATTTT.

The chain couples TRBV13 to TRBJ2-2; 9 bases line up with TRBD2. Germline values: CDR1 PRHDT, CDR2 FYEKMQ (reference sequence). The V segment lost 11 bases and the J segment 7 bases; nucleotides outside the gene matches: 11. The length of the CDR3 is 14 residues. The CDR3 spells CAGALAGAFGELFF. CDR3 nucleotides: TGTGCCGGAGCCTTAGCGGGAGCTTTCGGGGAGCTGTTTTTT.

The chain carries TRBV27 and TRBJ2-1, with D possibly TRBD2 on 5 matching bases. The germline V gene encodes CDR1 MNHEY and CDR2 SMNVEV (reference sequence). V gave up 2 bases and J gave up 3 bases, with 8 bases separating them. The CDR3 has 14 amino acids. This CDR3 reads CASSLRRGYNEQFF. The DNA of the CDR3 is TGTGCCAGCAGTTTACGTCGGGGCTACAATGAGCAGTTCTTC.

The chain couples TRBV9 to TRBJ1-6; D perhaps matches TRBD1 (5 bases). Germline lookup yields CDR1 SGDLS and CDR2 YYNGEE. The CDR3 consists of 15 residues. The V end was cut by 0 bases, the J end by 7 bases, with 11 bases between. The CDR3 nucleotides are TGTGCCAGCAGCGTAGGGGGCCCGAACAATTCACCCCTCCACTTT. Encoded protein: CASSVGGPNNSPLHF.

CDR3 in DNA: TGTGCCAGCAGCCTCCTGACAGGGAGTAAGTCACCCCTCCACTTT. It yields the protein CASSLLTGSKSPLHF. The rearrangement uses TRBV14 and TRBJ1-6; 7 bases are a match to TRBD1. Per the germline V gene, CDR1 is SGHDN and CDR2 is FVKESK. Losses at the gene ends were 4 bases for V and 10 bases for J; bases not matched to a gene: 10. This CDR3 spans 15 amino acids.

V is TRBV7-9 and J is TRBJ2-7; D perhaps matches TRBD2 (5 bases). The germline V gene has CDR1 SEHNR and CDR2 FQNEAQ (reference sequence). The ends were cut back, 1 base at V and 6 bases at J, with 10 bases in the middle. CDR3 length: 13 amino acids. DNA of the CDR3: TGTGCCAGCAGCTTAGGATCCCGGGGCGAGCAGTACTTC. Residues: CASSLGSRGEQYF.

The gene calls are TRBV4-2 and TRBJ2-1, with 9 bases that match TRBD2. Germline loops: CDR1 LGHNA, CDR2 YNFKEQ. This CDR3 region has 16 residues. Unmatched junction bases numbered 2, after V lost 2 bases and J lost 0 bases. In nucleotides, the CDR3 is TGTGCCAGCAGCCAAACAGCGGGAGGCTCCTACAATGAGCAGTTCTTC. Translation: CASSQTAGGSYNEQFF.

V gene TRBV24-1 combines with J gene TRBJ2-1; 9 nucleotides align to TRBD1. The CDR3 has 16 residues. With 3 bases clipped from V and 2 bases from J, the junction kept 4 bases outside the gene matches. The germline V gene encodes CDR1 KGHDR and CDR2 SFDVKD. The CDR3: CATSDTGTGPYNEQFF. The CDR3 DNA follows: TGTGCCACCAGTGATACCGGGACAGGGCCCTACAATGAGCAGTTCTTC.

The V call is TRBV4-1, the J call TRBJ2-7; possibly TRBD1 for D (6 bases). V lost 0 bases, J lost 2 bases, and 11 bases lay in between. The germline gives CDR1 MGHRA, CDR2 YSYEKL. This CDR3 region has 15 residues. The DNA for the CDR3 is TGCGCCAGCAGCCAAGATCCCCACAGGGCCTACGAGCAGTACTTC. This encodes CASSQDPHRAYEQYF.